The clone carrying this T cell receptor (beta chain) was detected many times. The data belong to a study of early T cells in non-severe SARS-CoV-2 infection. About the research overall: Chains were unpaired, as sequencing was done on bulk RNA from unsorted whole blood.

Per the germline V gene, CDR1 is SEHNR and CDR2 is FQNEAQ (reference sequence). The CDR3 is made up of 14 amino acids. The ends were cut back, 5 bases at V and 4 bases at J, with 14 bases in the middle. Unique molecular identifier tags were affixed to discrete cDNA molecules. TCRdb redid the calling of the 5' RACE reads with MiXCR, one entry per CDR3 protein. The table shows roughly 52,000 distinct CDR3 sequences, with approximately 8% occurring only once. The source of this sequence is an adult who was a healthcare worker with PCR-confirmed SARS-CoV-2 infection or an uninfected control (not recorded which). Sequenced: whole blood. The chain recombines TRBV7-9 with TRBJ2-5; D call uncertain. Here the CDR3 reads CASSASQAPETQYF. CDR3 DNA: TGTGCCAGCAGCGCCAGCCAGGCCCCAGAGACCCAGTACTTC.